This T cell receptor beta chain was captured in a study of PD-1 blockade in classical Hodgkin lymphoma. Study-wide points: While CD8+ TCR diversity did not rise significantly by C4D1, CD4+ TCR diversity did. Baseline TCR diversity was reportedly lower in newly diagnosed patients than in healthy donors. It was reported as lower still in relapsed/refractory patients. Lower baseline TCR diversity marked trial partial responders and progressors.

Method: immunoSEQ multiplex PCR; TCRdb's copy keeps in-frame clones and lacks some. Counted here are 20,000 or so clones, around 79% occurring once; the ten biggest clones make up 18%. Each and every patient relapsed after autologous stem cell transplantation, and patients got differing brentuximab vedotin exposure. Remarks on this clone: Its antigen is as yet unknown.

With V trimmed by 7 bases and J by 3 bases, 18 bases remained unmatched. The CDR3 length is 18 residues. Germline values: CDR1 SNHLY, CDR2 FYNNEI. This TCR came from a human donor with classical Hodgkin lymphoma. Sequences were derived from peripheral blood mononuclear cells (PBMCs), sampled before the second cycle of nivolumab. The J gene is TRBJ2-3, the V gene TRBV2; the match to TRBD2 covers 8 bases. The CDR3 region has the DNA TGTGCCAGCACCTCACAGAGGGGACGGGGGGGGAAGACAGATACGCAGTATTTT. It encodes CASTSQRGRGGKTDTQYF. Supplemented by reference TRBV2 and TRBJ2-3, the full variable domain reads EPEVTQTPSHQVTQMGQEVILRCVPISNHLYFYWYRQILGQKVEFLVSFYNNEISEKSEIFDDQFSVERPDGSNFTLKIRSTKLEDSAMYFCASTSQRGRGGKTDTQYFGPGTRLTVL.